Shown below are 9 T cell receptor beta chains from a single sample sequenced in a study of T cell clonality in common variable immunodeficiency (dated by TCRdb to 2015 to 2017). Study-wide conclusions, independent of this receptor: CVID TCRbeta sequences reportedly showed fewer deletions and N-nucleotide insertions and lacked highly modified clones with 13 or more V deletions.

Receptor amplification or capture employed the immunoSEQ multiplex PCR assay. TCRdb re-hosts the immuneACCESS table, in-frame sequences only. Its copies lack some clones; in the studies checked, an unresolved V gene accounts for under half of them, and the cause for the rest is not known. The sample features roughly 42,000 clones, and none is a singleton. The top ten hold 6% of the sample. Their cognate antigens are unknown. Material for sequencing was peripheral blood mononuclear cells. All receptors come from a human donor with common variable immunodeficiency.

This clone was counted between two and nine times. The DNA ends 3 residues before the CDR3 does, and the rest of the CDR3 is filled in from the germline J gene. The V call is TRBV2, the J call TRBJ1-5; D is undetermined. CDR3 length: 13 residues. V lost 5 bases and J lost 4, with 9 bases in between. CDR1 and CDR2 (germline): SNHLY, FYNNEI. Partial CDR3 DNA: TGTGCCAGCAGTCTAGGAGTGAATCAGCCC. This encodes CASSLGVNQP. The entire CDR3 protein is CASSLGVNQPQHF.

Partial CDR3 DNA: TGTGCCAGCAGTGAGGGGGGGGAGTCCTACAATGAG. It codes for CASSEGGESYNE. The full-length CDR3 reads as CASSEGGESYNEQFF. The rearrangement links TRBV2 to TRBJ2-1; 7 bases agree with TRBD2. The read stops 3 residues short of the end of the CDR3; the missing end is completed from the germline J gene. Trimming removed 3 bases from V and 1 base from J; junction bases left unmatched: 3. Germline lookup yields CDR1 SNHLY and CDR2 FYNNEI. This CDR3 spans 15 amino acids.

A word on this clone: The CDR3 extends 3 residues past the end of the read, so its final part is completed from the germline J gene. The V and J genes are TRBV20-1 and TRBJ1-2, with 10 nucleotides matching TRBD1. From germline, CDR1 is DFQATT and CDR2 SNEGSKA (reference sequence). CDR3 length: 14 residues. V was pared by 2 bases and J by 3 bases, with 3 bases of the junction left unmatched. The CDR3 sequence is CSARSGTGDYGYTF. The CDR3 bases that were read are TGCAGTGCTAGATCCGGGACAGGGGACTATGGC.

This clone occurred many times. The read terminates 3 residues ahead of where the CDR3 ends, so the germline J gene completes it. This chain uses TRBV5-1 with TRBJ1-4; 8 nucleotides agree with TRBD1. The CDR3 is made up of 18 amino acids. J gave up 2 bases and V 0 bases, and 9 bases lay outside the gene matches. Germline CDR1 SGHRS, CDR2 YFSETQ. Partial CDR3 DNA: TGCGCCAGCAGCTTGGCCGGTCGCAGGGGGCCGACTAATGAAAAA. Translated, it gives CASSLAGRRGPTNEK. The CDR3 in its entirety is CASSLAGRRGPTNEKLFF.

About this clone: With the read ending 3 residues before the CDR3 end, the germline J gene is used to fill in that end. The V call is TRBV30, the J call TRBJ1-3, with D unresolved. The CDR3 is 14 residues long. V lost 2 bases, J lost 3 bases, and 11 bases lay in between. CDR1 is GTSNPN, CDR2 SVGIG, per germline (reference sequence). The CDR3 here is CAWSWSGIGNTIYF. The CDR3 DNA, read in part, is TGTGCCTGGAGTTGGTCGGGGATTGGAAACACC.

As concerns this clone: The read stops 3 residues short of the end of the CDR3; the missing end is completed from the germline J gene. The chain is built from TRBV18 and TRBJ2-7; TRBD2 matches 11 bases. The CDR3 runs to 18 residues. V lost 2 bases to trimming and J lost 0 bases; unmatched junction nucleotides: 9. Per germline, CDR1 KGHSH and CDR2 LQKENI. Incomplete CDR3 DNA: TGTGCCAGCTCACCATTTAGCTCGGGGACTAGCGGCTCCTACGAG. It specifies CASSPFSSGTSGSYE. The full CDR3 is CASSPFSSGTSGSYEQYF.

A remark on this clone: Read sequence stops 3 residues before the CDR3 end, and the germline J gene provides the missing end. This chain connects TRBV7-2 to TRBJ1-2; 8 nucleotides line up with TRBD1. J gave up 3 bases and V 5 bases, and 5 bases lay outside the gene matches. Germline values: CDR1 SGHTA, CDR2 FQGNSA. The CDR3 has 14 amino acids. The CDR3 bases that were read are TGTGCCAGCAGCGTCCAGGGGGCCTACTATGGC. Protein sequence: CASSVQGAYYG. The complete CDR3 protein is CASSVQGAYYGYTF. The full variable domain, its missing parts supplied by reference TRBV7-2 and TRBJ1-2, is GAGVSQSPSNKVTEKGKDVELRCDPISGHTALYWYRQSLGQGLEFLIYFQGNSAPDKSGLPSDRFSAERTGGSVSTLTIQRTQQEDSAVYLCASSVQGAYYGYTFGSGTRLTVV.

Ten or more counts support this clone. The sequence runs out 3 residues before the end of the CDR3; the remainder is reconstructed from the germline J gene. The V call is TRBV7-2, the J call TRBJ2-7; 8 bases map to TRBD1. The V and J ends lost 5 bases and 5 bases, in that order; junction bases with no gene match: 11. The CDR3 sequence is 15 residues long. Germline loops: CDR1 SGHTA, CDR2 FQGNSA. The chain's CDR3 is CASSPFPRGRDEQYF. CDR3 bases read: TGTGCCAGCAGCCCCTTCCCCAGGGGGCGGGACGAG.

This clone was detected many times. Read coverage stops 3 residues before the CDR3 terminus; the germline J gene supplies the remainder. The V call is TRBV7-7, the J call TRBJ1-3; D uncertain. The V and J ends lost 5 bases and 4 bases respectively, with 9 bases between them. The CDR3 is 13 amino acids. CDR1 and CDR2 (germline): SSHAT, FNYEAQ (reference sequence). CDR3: CASSATEGNTIYF. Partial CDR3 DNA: TGTGCCAGCAGCGCCACAGAGGGAAACACC.